These 20 T cell receptor beta chains were sequenced from one sample in a study of blood T cell repertoires in COVID-19. The assay was immunoSEQ multiplex PCR, and TCRdb's table has in-frame clones only and misses some. The sample includes 260,000 or so clones, 83% of them seen just once. Sample: PBMCs or T cells enriched from blood (not recorded which). These receptors were obtained from a woman in her thirties or forties who had been exposed to COVID-19.

The chain employs TRBV5-1 and TRBJ1-2, with no clear D. This CDR3 is 16 amino acids long. Deletions cut 4 bases from V and 0 bases from J, with 16 bases between. The V gene's germline CDR1 is SGHRS and CDR2 YFSETQ. CDR3 DNA sequence: TGCGCCAGCAGCGAAAGTGCCACCCAGGCTAACTATGGCTACACCTTC. As protein: CASSESATQANYGYTF. The full variable domain, rest sourced from reference TRBV5-1 and TRBJ1-2, is KAGVTQTPRYLIKTRGQQVTLSCSPISGHRSVSWYQQTPGQGLQFLFEYFSETQRNKGNFPGRFSGRQFSNSRSEMNVSTLELGDSALYLCASSESATQANYGYTFGSGTRLTVV.

The chain couples TRBV7-9 to TRBJ2-2, with 8 bases lining up with TRBD1. Germline V gives CDR1 SEHNR, CDR2 FQNEAQ (reference sequence). This CDR3 comprises 14 residues. With 8 bases clipped from V and 1 base from J, the junction kept 3 bases outside the gene matches. Here the CDR3 reads CASGGQGNTGELFF. The CDR3 DNA is TGTGCCAGCGGCGGACAGGGGAACACCGGGGAGCTGTTTTTT. Full variable domain (remainder filled in from reference TRBV7-9 and TRBJ2-2): DTGVSQNPRHKITKRGQNVTFRCDPISEHNRLYWYRQTLGQGPEFLTYFQNEAQLEKSRLLSDRFSAERPKGSFSTLEIQRTEQGDSAMYLCASGGQGNTGELFFGEGSRLTVL.

A single count supports this clone. The chain has TRBV7-2 and TRBJ2-7; D gene unclear. CDR3 length equals 14 residues. V gave up 4 bases and J gave up 3 bases, with 13 bases separating them. CDR1 and CDR2 (germline): SGHTA, FQGNSA. The CDR3 nucleotides are TGTGCCAGCAGCTCCCAGGTTGGGTACTACGAGCAGTACTTC. It translates to CASSSQVGYYEQYF.

This chain links TRBV3-1 (or the pseudogene TRBV3-2) with TRBJ2-5; maybe TRBD2 (5 bases). CDR3 length: 16 residues. V was shortened by 6 bases and J by 2 bases, with 19 bases between the two germline ends. CDR1 and CDR2 (germline): LGHDT, YNNKEL (reference sequence). CDR3 nucleotide sequence: TGTGCCAGCAGGCCCGTACGGGGAGCCCCACAAGAGACCCAGTACTTC. This gives the protein CASRPVRGAPQETQYF.

The chain couples TRBV24-1 to TRBJ2-1; TRBD2 aligns across 8 bases. CDR3 length: 13 residues. Germline-derived CDR1 and CDR2 are KGHDR and SFDVKD. Trimming removed 5 bases from V and 7 bases from J; junction bases left unmatched: 3. The CDR3 DNA reads TGTGCCACCAGTGCGGCGGGAGGTAATGAGCAGTTCTTC. Translation: CATSAAGGNEQFF.

This chain uses TRBV27 with TRBJ2-3; 12 nucleotides match TRBD2. The V segment lost 3 bases and the J segment 5 bases; nucleotides outside the gene matches: 3. Germline CDR1 is MNHEY and CDR2 is SMNVEV (reference sequence). The CDR3 runs 15 residues. The CDR3 loop reads CASSLTSGGKDTQYF. In DNA form, the CDR3 reads TGTGCCAGCAGTTTGACTAGCGGGGGTAAAGATACGCAGTATTTT.

V and J are TRBV30 and TRBJ2-2; possibly TRBD2 for D (7 bases). Deletions cut 0 bases from V and 5 bases from J, with 13 bases between. Germline V gives CDR1 GTSNPN, CDR2 SVGIG (reference sequence). This CDR3 is 15 amino acids long. CDR3 region: CAWSVRGASTGELFF. The CDR3 DNA is TGTGCCTGGAGTGTACGGGGGGCCTCGACCGGGGAGCTGTTTTTT.

A single count supports this clone. The chain joins TRBV19 to TRBJ1-2; D unresolved. CDR3 length: 15 amino acids. Per germline, CDR1 LNHDA and CDR2 SQIVND (reference sequence). Trimming removed 5 bases at V and 13 bases at J, with 26 bases between. Here the CDR3 reads CASSRDSEFKAGFTF. As DNA, the CDR3 is TGTGCCAGTAGTCGTGACTCAGAATTTAAGGCTGGGTTCACCTTC. Together with reference TRBV19 and TRBJ1-2, the CDR3 gives the full variable domain: DGGITQSPKYLFRKEGQNVTLSCEQNLNHDAMYWYRQDPGQGLRLIYYSQIVNDFQKGDIAEGYSVSREKKESFPLTVTSAQKNPTAFYLCASSRDSEFKAGFTFGSGTRLTVV.

The chain has TRBV5-1 and TRBJ1-4, with D tentatively TRBD1 (5 bases). V was cut by 3 bases and J by 10 bases, with 19 bases left in between. Germline lookup yields CDR1 SGHRS and CDR2 YFSETQ. This CDR3 is built from 15 residues. This CDR3 reads CASSSEGIQSVKLFF. Written as DNA, the CDR3 is TGCGCCAGCAGCTCGGAGGGGATCCAGTCGGTAAAACTGTTTTTT.

The chain uses TRBV6-2 or TRBV6-3 and TRBJ2-1; TRBD1 matches 10 bases. The CDR3 loop spans 15 amino acids. CDR1 is MNHEY, CDR2 SVGEGT, per germline. After removal of 4 bases from V and 7 bases from J, the junction contained 7 bases not matched to a gene. DNA of the CDR3: TGTGCCAGCAGTTGGAGGACAGGGGGGCGAAATGAGCAGTTCTTC. It is translated as CASSWRTGGRNEQFF.

V usage is TRBV16 and J usage is TRBJ1-2; D is undetermined. This CDR3 is built from 15 residues. Per the germline V gene, CDR1 is KGHSY and CDR2 is FQNENV. V was pared by 2 bases and J by 5 bases, with 15 bases between. The CDR3 DNA reads as TGTGCCAGCAGCCAAAGTCACGGGGTGGGGTATGGCTACACCTTC. This sequence encodes CASSQSHGVGYGYTF.

V and J are TRBV5-1 and TRBJ2-3, with 7 bases identical to TRBD1. Germline CDR1 reads SGHRS; CDR2 reads YFSETQ. Losses at the gene ends were 0 bases for V and 6 bases for J; bases not matched to a gene: 7. This CDR3 region has 15 residues. The CDR3 nucleotides read TGCGCCAGCAGCTTGGAGACAGGGAATCGTGATACGCAGTATTTT. Translated, it gives CASSLETGNRDTQYF. The whole variable domain, filled in from reference TRBV5-1 and TRBJ2-3, reads KAGVTQTPRYLIKTRGQQVTLSCSPISGHRSVSWYQQTPGQGLQFLFEYFSETQRNKGNFPGRFSGRQFSNSRSEMNVSTLELGDSALYLCASSLETGNRDTQYFGPGTRLTVL.

The rearrangement uses TRBV5-4 and TRBJ2-7; no clear D gene. The CDR3 loop spans 15 amino acids. The ends were cut back, 0 bases at V and 6 bases at J, with 16 bases in the middle. Germline CDR1 is SGHNT and CDR2 is YYREEE (reference sequence). CDR3 residues: CASSLGGASTIEQYF. For the CDR3, the DNA is TGTGCCAGCAGCTTGGGCGGAGCCTCTACGATCGAGCAGTACTTC. The entire variable domain, with the rest obtained from reference TRBV5-4 and TRBJ2-7, is as follows: ETGVTQSPTHLIKTRGQQVTLRCSSQSGHNTVSWYQQALGQGPQFIFQYYREEENGRGNFPPRFSGLQFPNYSSELNVNALELDDSALYLCASSLGGASTIEQYFGPGTRLTVT.

The V call is TRBV28, the J call TRBJ1-1; D gene ambiguous. In germline, CDR1 is MDHEN, CDR2 SYDVKM. Trimming removed 7 bases from V and 1 base from J, with 10 bases in between. This CDR3 contains 13 residues. The CDR3 reads CASNGRGNTEAFF. CDR3 nucleotide sequence: TGTGCCAGCAACGGACGGGGGAACACTGAAGCTTTCTTT.

This chain links TRBV6-5 with TRBJ2-2; 7 bases are a match to TRBD2. The CDR3 length is 14 residues. Germline lookup yields CDR1 MNHEY and CDR2 SVGAGI. V trimming: 8 bases; J trimming: 4 bases; junction bases outside the gene matches: 7. The CDR3 region has the DNA TGTGCCAGCCTTAGGACTAGATCCACCGGGGAGCTGTTTTTT. Protein sequence: CASLRTRSTGELFF.

This clone occurred once. The chain couples TRBV10-3 to TRBJ1-1, with D possibly being TRBD1 (5 bases). The V gene lost 5 bases and the J gene lost 4 bases, with 8 bases spanning the gap. The V gene's germline CDR1 is ENHRY and CDR2 SYGVKD. The CDR3 loop spans 12 amino acids. The CDR3 reads CAISFGGTEAFF. In DNA, the CDR3 is TGTGCCATCAGTTTCGGGGGCACTGAAGCTTTCTTT.

This chain uses TRBV24-1 with TRBJ2-1; 11 bases are shared with TRBD1. V trimming: 7 bases; J trimming: 8 bases; junction bases outside the gene matches: 9. Germline values: CDR1 KGHDR, CDR2 SFDVKD. The CDR3 is 15 residues long. Here the CDR3 reads CATSMGQGDIDEQFF. The CDR3 nucleotides read TGTGCCACCAGCATGGGACAGGGGGATATCGATGAGCAGTTCTTC.

The chain uses TRBV27 and TRBJ2-5; maybe TRBD2 (6 bases). CDR3 length: 14 amino acids. Germline CDR1 reads MNHEY; CDR2 reads SMNVEV (reference sequence). Trimming stripped 7 bases from V and 4 bases from J, with 16 bases between. In nucleotides, the CDR3 is TGTGCCAGCACCGCCGGGACTCCCACAGAGACCCAGTACTTC. It encodes CASTAGTPTETQYF.

The CDR3 bases are TGTGCCAGCAGTCTAGCGGGTAGGCGCAATGAGCAGTTCTTC. Encoded protein: CASSLAGRRNEQFF. The chain carries TRBV2 and TRBJ2-1, with 8 bases fitting TRBD2. Trimming took 5 bases from V and 6 from J; bases not matched to a gene: 6. This CDR3 has 14 amino acids. Germline values: CDR1 SNHLY, CDR2 FYNNEI.

This sequence joins TRBV6-5 and TRBJ1-4, with TRBD1 as a possible D gene (6 bases). Germline CDR1 is MNHEY and CDR2 is SVGAGI. V was trimmed by 0 bases and J by 9 bases, leaving 8 bases between them. This CDR3 has 13 amino acids. The CDR3 loop reads CASSYSQGQKLFF. The CDR3 nucleotides read TGTGCCAGCAGTTACTCGCAGGGGCAAAAACTGTTTTTT.